The entry that follows covers one TCR beta chain sequence. TCRdb used MiXCR to reprocess the PCR reads, holding one entry per CDR3 protein. Of some 66,000 distinct CDR3 sequences listed, about 20% are singletons. This CDR3 spans 16 amino acids. Germline lookup yields CDR1 PRHDT and CDR2 FYEKMQ (reference sequence). With V trimmed by 1 base and J by 4 bases, 9 bases remained unmatched. The source of the sample is a study of molecular identifiers for immune sequencing clone quantification. The receptor was isolated from a human donor in good health. Some libraries in this study had Jurkat cell RNA spiked in. The chain couples TRBV13 to TRBJ2-7; 8 positions match TRBD1. What was sequenced was naive CD8+ T cells from blood, with Jurkat cell RNA spiked in. This sample's subset: FACS-sorted CD8+CD4-CCR7+CD45RA+ naive T cells. CDR3 in amino acids: CASSLELGQGKYEQYF. CDR3 DNA: TGTGCCAGCAGCTTAGAATTAGGACAGGGCAAGTACGAGCAGTACTTC.